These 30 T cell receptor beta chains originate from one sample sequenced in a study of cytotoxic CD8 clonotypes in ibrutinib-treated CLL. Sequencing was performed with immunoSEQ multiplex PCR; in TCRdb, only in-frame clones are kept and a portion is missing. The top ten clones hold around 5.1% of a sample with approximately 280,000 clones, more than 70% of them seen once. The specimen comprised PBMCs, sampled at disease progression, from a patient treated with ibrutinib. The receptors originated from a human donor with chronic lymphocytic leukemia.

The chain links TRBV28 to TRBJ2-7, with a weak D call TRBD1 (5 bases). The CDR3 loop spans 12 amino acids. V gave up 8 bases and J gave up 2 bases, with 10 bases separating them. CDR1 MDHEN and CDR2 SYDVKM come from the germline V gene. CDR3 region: CASWGTTYEQYF. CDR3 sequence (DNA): TGTGCCAGCTGGGGCACAACCTACGAGCAGTACTTC.

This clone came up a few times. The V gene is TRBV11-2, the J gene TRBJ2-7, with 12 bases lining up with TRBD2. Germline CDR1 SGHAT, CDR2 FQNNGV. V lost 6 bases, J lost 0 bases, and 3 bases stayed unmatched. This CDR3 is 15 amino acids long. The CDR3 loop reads CASSLTSGSSYEQYF. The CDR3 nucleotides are TGTGCCAGCAGTCTGACTAGCGGGAGCTCCTACGAGCAGTACTTC.

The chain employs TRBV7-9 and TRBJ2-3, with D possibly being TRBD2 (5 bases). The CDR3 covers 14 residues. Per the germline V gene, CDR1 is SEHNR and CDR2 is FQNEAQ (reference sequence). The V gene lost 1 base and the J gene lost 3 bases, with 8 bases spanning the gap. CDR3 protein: CASSLDRGTDTQYF. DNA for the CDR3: TGTGCCAGCAGCTTAGATCGGGGAACAGATACGCAGTATTTT.

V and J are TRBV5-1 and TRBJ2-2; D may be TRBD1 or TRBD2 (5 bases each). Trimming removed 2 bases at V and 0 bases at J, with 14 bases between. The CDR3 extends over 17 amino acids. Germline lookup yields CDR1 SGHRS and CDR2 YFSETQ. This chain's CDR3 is CASSFLTRGSNTGELFF. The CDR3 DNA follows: TGCGCCAGCAGCTTCCTAACCCGGGGCTCGAACACCGGGGAGCTGTTTTTT. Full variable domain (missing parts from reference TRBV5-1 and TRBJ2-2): KAGVTQTPRYLIKTRGQQVTLSCSPISGHRSVSWYQQTPGQGLQFLFEYFSETQRNKGNFPGRFSGRQFSNSRSEMNVSTLELGDSALYLCASSFLTRGSNTGELFFGEGSRLTVL.

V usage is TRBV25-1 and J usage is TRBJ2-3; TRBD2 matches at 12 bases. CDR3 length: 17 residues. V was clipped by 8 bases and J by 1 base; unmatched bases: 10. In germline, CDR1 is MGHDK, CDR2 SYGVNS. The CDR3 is CASHSPGLAGRTDTQYF. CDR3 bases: TGTGCCAGCCACTCGCCGGGACTAGCGGGTCGCACAGATACGCAGTATTTT. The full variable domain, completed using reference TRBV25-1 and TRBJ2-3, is EADIYQTPRYLVIGTGKKITLECSQTMGHDKMYWYQQDPGMELHLIHYSYGVNSTEKGDLSSESTVSRIRTEHFPLTLESARPSHTSQYLCASHSPGLAGRTDTQYFGPGTRLTVL.

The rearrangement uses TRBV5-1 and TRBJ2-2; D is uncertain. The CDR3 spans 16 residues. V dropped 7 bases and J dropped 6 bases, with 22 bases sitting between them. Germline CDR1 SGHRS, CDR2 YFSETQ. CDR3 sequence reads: CASARPRVHSAGELFF. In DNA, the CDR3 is TGCGCCAGCGCAAGGCCCCGGGTTCATTCGGCCGGGGAGCTGTTTTTT.

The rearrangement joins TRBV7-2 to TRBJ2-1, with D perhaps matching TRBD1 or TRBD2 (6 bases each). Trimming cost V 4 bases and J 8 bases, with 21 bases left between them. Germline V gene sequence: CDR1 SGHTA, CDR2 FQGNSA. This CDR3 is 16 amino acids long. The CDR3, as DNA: TGTGCCAGCAGCTCTACTTTTACGGGGGCGTGGCATGAGCAGTTCTTC. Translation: CASSSTFTGAWHEQFF. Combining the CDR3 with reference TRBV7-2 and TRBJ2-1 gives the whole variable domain GAGVSQSPSNKVTEKGKDVELRCDPISGHTALYWYRQSLGQGLEFLIYFQGNSAPDKSGLPSDRFSAERTGGSVSTLTIQRTQQEDSAVYLCASSSTFTGAWHEQFFGPGTRLTVL.

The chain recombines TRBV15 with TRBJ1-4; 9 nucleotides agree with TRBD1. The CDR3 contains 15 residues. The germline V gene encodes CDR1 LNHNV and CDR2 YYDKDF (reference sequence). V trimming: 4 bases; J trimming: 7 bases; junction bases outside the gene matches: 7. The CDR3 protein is CATSKAGTGSEKLFF. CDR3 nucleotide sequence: TGTGCCACCAGCAAAGCCGGGACAGGGAGTGAAAAACTGTTTTTT. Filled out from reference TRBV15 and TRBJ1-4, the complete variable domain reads DAMVIQNPRYQVTQFGKPVTLSCSQTLNHNVMYWYQQKSSQAPKLLFHYYDKDFNNEADTPDNFQSRRPNTSFCFLDIRSPGLGDTAMYLCATSKAGTGSEKLFFGSGTQLSVL.

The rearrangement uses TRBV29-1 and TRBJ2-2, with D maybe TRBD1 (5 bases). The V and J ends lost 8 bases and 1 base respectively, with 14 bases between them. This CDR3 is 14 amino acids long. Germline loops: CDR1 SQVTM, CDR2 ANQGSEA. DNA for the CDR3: TGCAGCTCCCGAGCGCAGGGGAACACCGGGGAGCTGTTTTTT. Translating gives CSSRAQGNTGELFF.

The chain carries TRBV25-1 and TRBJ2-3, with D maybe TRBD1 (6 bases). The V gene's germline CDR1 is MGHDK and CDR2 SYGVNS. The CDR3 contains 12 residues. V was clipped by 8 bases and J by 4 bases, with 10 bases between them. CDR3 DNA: TGTGCCAGCGCGCGGACAGCAGATACGCAGTATTTT. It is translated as CASARTADTQYF.

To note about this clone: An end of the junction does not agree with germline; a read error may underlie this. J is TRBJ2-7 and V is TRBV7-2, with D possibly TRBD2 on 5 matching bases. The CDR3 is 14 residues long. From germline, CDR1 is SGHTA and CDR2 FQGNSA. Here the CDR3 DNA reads TGTGCCAGCGCCCTAAACGGGATCTCCTTCGAGCAGTACTTC. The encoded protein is CASALNGISFEQYF.

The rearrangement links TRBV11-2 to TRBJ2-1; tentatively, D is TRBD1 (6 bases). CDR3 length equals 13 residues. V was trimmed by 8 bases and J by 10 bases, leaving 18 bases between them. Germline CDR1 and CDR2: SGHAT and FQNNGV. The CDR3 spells CASGGPGVGEQFF. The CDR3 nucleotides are TGTGCCAGCGGGGGCCCCGGGGTGGGGGAGCAGTTCTTC.

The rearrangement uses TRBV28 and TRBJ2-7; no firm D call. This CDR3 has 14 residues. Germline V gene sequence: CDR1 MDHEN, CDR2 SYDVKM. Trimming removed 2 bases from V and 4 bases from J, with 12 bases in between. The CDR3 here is CASSLASGKYEQYF. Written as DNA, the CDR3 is TGTGCCAGCAGTTTAGCCAGTGGCAAATACGAGCAGTACTTC.

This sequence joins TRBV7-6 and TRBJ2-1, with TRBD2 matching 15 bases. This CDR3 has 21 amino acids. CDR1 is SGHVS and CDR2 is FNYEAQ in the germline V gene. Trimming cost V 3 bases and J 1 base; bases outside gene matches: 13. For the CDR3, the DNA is TGTGCCAGCAGCTTGGGACTAGCGGGAGGTCTCTACTCGCCTTCCTACAATGAGCAGTTCTTC. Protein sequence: CASSLGLAGGLYSPSYNEQFF.

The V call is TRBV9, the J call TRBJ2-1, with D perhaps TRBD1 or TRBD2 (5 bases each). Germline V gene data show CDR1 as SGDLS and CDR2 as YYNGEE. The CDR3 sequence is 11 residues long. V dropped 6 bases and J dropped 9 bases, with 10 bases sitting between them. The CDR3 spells CASMRGGEQFF. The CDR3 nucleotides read TGTGCCAGCATGAGGGGTGGTGAGCAGTTCTTC.

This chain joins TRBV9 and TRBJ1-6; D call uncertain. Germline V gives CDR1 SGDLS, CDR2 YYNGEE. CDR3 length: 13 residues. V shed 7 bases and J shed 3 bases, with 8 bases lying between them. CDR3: CASLSVYNSPLHF. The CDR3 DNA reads TGTGCCAGCTTGTCGGTCTATAATTCACCCCTCCACTTT. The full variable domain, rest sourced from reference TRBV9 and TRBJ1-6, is DSGVTQTPKHLITATGQRVTLRCSPRSGDLSVYWYQQSLDQGLQFLIQYYNGEERAKGNILERFSAQQFPDLHSELNLSSLELGDSALYFCASLSVYNSPLHFGNGTRLTVT.

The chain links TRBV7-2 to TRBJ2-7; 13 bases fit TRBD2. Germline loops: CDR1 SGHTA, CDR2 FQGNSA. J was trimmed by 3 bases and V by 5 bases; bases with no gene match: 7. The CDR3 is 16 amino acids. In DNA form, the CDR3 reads TGTGCCAGCAGCCGTGGGACTAGCGGGATTGACTACGAGCAGTACTTC. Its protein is CASSRGTSGIDYEQYF.

The CDR3 nucleotides read TGTGCCAGCAGCCAAGTTGGGGACAGGACGGAGACCCAGTACTTC. Translating it yields CASSQVGDRTETQYF. V usage is TRBV14 and J usage is TRBJ2-5; 8 bases match TRBD1. Germline CDR1 and CDR2: SGHDN and FVKESK. After removal of 1 base from V and 5 bases from J, the junction contained 6 bases not matched to a gene. This CDR3 spans 15 amino acids.

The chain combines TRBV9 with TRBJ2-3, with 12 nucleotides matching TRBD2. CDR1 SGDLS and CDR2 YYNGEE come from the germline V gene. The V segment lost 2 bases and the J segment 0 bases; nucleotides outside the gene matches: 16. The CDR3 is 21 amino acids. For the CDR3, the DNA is TGTGCCAGCAGCGTGAGGCCCGCGGGACTAGCGGGTTTATCTAGCACAGATACGCAGTATTTT. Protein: CASSVRPAGLAGLSSTDTQYF.

Here the CDR3 DNA reads TGTGCCAGCAGCTTAGCTAGGGGGTCAGAGTACTACACCTTC. Translated, it gives CASSLARGSEYYTF. The chain joins TRBV7-2 to TRBJ1-2; D might be TRBD1 (6 bases). V was pared by 0 bases and J by 10 bases, with 15 bases between. The CDR3 sequence is 14 residues long. Germline V gene sequence: CDR1 SGHTA, CDR2 FQGNSA.

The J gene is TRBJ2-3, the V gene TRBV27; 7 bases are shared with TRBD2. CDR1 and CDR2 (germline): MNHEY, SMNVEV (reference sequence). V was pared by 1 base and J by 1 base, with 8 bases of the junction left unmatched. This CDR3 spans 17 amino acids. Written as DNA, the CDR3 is TGTGCCAGCAGTTTATTTACGGGAGGTTGGGGCACAGATACGCAGTATTTT. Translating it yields CASSLFTGGWGTDTQYF.

CDR3 loop: CAISERSQYF. CDR3 DNA: TGTGCCATCTCGGAAAGGTCCCAGTACTTC. The V gene is TRBV2, the J gene TRBJ2-5; D gene ambiguous. This CDR3 region has 10 residues. V was clipped by 10 bases and J by 9 bases, with 12 bases between them. Germline V gives CDR1 SNHLY, CDR2 FYNNEI.

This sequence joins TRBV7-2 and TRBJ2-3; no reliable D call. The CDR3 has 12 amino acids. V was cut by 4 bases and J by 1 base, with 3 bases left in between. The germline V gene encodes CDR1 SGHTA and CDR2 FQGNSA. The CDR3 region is CASSSGTDTQYF. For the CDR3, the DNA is TGTGCCAGCAGCTCAGGCACAGATACGCAGTATTTT. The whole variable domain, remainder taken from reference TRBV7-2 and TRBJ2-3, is GAGVSQSPSNKVTEKGKDVELRCDPISGHTALYWYRQSLGQGLEFLIYFQGNSAPDKSGLPSDRFSAERTGGSVSTLTIQRTQQEDSAVYLCASSSGTDTQYFGPGTRLTVL.

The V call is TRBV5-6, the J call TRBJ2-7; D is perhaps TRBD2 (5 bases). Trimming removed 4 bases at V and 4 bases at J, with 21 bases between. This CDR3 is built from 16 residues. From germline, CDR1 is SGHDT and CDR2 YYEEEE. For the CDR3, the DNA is TGTGCCAGCAGCCCCGGGTATCGGGTGAGGGTGTACGAGCAGTACTTC. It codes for CASSPGYRVRVYEQYF.

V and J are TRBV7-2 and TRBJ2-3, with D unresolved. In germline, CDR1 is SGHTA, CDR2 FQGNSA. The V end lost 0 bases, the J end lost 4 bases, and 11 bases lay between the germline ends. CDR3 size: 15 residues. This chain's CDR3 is CASSLAILPPDTQYF. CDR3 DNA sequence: TGTGCCAGCAGCTTAGCAATCCTCCCCCCAGATACGCAGTATTTT. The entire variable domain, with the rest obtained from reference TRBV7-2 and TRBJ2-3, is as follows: GAGVSQSPSNKVTEKGKDVELRCDPISGHTALYWYRQSLGQGLEFLIYFQGNSAPDKSGLPSDRFSAERTGGSVSTLTIQRTQQEDSAVYLCASSLAILPPDTQYFGPGTRLTVL.

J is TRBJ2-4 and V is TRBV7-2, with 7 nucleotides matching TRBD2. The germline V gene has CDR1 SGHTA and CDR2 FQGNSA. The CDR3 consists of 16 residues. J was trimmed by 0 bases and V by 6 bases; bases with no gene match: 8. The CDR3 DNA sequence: TGTGCCAGCAGTCCCGTTGCGGGGGTAGCCAAAAACATTCAGTACTTC. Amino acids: CASSPVAGVAKNIQYF.

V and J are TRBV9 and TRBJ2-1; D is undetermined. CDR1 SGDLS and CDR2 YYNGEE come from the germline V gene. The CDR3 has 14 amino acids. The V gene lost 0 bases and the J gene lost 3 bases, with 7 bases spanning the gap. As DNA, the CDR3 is TGTGCCAGCAGCGTAGAGATCCACTACAATGAGCAGTTCTTC. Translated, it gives CASSVEIHYNEQFF. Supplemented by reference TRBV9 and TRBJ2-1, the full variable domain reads DSGVTQTPKHLITATGQRVTLRCSPRSGDLSVYWYQQSLDQGLQFLIQYYNGEERAKGNILERFSAQQFPDLHSELNLSSLELGDSALYFCASSVEIHYNEQFFGPGTRLTVL.

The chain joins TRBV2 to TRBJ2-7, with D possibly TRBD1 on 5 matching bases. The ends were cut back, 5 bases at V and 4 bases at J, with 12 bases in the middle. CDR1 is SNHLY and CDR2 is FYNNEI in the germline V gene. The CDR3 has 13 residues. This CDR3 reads CASSQGAPYEQYF. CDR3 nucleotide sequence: TGTGCCAGCAGTCAAGGGGCCCCTTACGAGCAGTACTTC.

The CDR3 loop is CASSVDLGGYGYTF. DNA for the CDR3: TGTGCCAGCAGCGTAGATCTGGGGGGCTACGGCTACACCTTC. The chain couples TRBV9 to TRBJ1-2; TRBD1 might be the D (6 bases). The CDR3 is 14 amino acids. Trimming pared 0 bases from V and 8 bases from J, leaving 14 bases between. Germline-derived CDR1 and CDR2 are SGDLS and YYNGEE.

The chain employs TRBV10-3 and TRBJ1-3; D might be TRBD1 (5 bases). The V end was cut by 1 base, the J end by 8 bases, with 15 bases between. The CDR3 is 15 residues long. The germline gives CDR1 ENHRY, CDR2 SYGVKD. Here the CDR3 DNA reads TGTGCCATCAGTGAGTTAGGCGGACGGGGGGACACCATATATTTT. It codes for CAISELGGRGDTIYF.